This TCR beta chain was retrieved from a study of T cell responses to AZD1222 COVID-19 vaccine. General study findings and limits: Reportedly, close to half of spike-specific TCRs are directed against unmutated variant regions. With dominance at 160-218 and 743-854, vaccine-associated CD4 TCRs spanned spike.

Sequenced by immunoSEQ multiplex PCR; TCRdb stores in-frame clones only, minus some. The table records around 72,000 clones, 75% to 85% of them present only once. This clone occurred once. What it recognizes is unknown. The CDR3 length is 14 residues. V lost 7 bases and J lost 5, with 17 bases in between. Germline V gives CDR1 SQVTM, CDR2 ANQGSEA. The material was peripheral blood, obtained on day 0 of AZD1222 vaccination. The gene calls are TRBV29-1 and TRBJ2-2; either TRBD1 or TRBD2 may supply D (6 bases each). The clonotype comes from an adult in good health. In DNA form, the CDR3 reads TGCAGCGCTAAACTAGGGGGAGGAACCGGGGAGCTGTTTTTT. Residues: CSAKLGGGTGELFF.